This T cell receptor beta chain was retrieved from a study of CXCR3-negative and CXCR3-positive naive CD8 T cells. The study, taken as a whole, reports: Across naive subsets, surface CD5 expression was comparable, and TCR strength was inferred from properties of the TRB CDR3. CXCR3-negative naive cells had less hydrophobic TRB CDR3s than did CXCR3-positive naive cells.

As concerns this clonotype: Its antigen is unidentified.

Germline loops: CDR1 LNHDA, CDR2 SQIVND (reference sequence). The CDR3 sequence is 15 residues long. cDNA libraries for TRB were generated by 5' RACE incorporating UMI labels. From the 5' RACE reads, TCRdb lists one entry per CDR3 protein and no DNA. The data include around 66,000 distinct CDR3 sequences; the top ten clones carry 4% to 5.5%. Naive CD8+ T lymphocytes were specified as CD45RO-CCR7+CD27+CD95-. The origin of this receptor is a human donor in good health. Some clones in this sample may be carry-over from other donors' samples. The specimen sequenced was naive CXCR3+ CD8+ T cells from blood. Subset in this sample: CD45RO-CCR7+CD27+CD95- naive CD8+ T cells expressing CXCR3 (TNR3+). V is TRBV19 and J is TRBJ2-7; the D gene TCRdb calls, TRBD2, cannot be checked with no DNA. The CDR3 reads CASTPASGNTYEQYF.